This TCR beta chain was captured in a study of blood T cell repertoires in COVID-19. Looking at the study overall: PBMCs, B-cell-depleted T cells, or T cells were the source of the cDNA or gDNA that made up the material.

As processed by the authors: Cell counts per sample came from amplifying reference gene primers. Measured with immunoSEQ multiplex PCR; TCRdb has only the in-frame clones, and not every one. That table is the source of V, J and clone size, and D and trimming were worked out from the DNA. The sample shows 90,000 or so clones, 87% of them seen only once. The CDR3 totals 13 residues. Trimming removed 4 bases from V and 6 bases from J; junction bases left unmatched: 6. Per the germline V gene, CDR1 is SGHNT and CDR2 is YENEEA. Sequencing was done on a sample of peripheral blood. This chain links TRBV11-3 with TRBJ2-7; 7 positions match TRBD1. The receptor was derived from a woman aged 55-70 years with COVID-19, enrolled during active disease. The CDR3 DNA follows: TGTGCCAGCAGCTCCGGTAGGGGGCTCGAGCAGTACTTC. This codes for CASSSGRGLEQYF.